The source of this T cell receptor beta chain is a study of T cells in Graves' hyperthyroidism and ophthalmopathy. Authors of the study amplified TCR beta CDR3 regions from RNA transcripts. HTBI primers were the set used in a first-round RT-PCR of the TCR CDR3. TCRdb recomputed calls from the multiplex PCR reads with MiXCR, one row per CDR3 protein. The sample lists under 400,000 distinct CDR3 sequences, 15% to 20% occurring once. CDR3 length: 14 residues. Deletions cut 6 bases from V and 4 bases from J, with 16 bases between. Germline V gene data show CDR1 as SQVTM and CDR2 as ANQGSEA. Sequencing was done on a sample of blood. The receptor comes from a woman aged 45-65 years with Graves' hyperthyroidism. The V gene is TRBV29-1, the J gene TRBJ1-3; D might be TRBD1 (6 bases). The CDR3 spells CSVRGRGSGNTIYF. The CDR3 DNA follows: TGCAGCGTCCGAGGGAGGGGGTCAGGAAACACCATATATTTT.